Included here is one T cell receptor (beta chain) sequence, with context. What it binds is unknown. These data are taken from a study of T-cell memory formation after mild COVID-19. Whole-study context: TCR clusters were mostly confined to one donor each.

Per germline, CDR1 SGHNT and CDR2 YENEEA. The CDR3 contains 15 residues. V was trimmed by 0 bases and J by 9 bases, leaving 12 bases between them. Study-wide points: CD8+ contracting clones occupied EMRA, while CD4+ ones occupied mainly CM and EM. Whether day 37 second-wave clones are SARS-CoV-2-specific was not confirmed.

5'RACE with constant-segment primers built TCRalpha and TCRbeta cDNA libraries with UMIs. Via MiXCR, TCRdb re-called the 5' RACE reads, giving one row per CDR3 protein. The sample holds hundreds of thousands of distinct CDR3 sequences, over 15% seen once. The TCR originated in an adult woman who had mild COVID-19 (a few samples of this study predate the infection). Cell type and time point are not known. The chain links TRBV11-3 to TRBJ1-6; D may be TRBD1 (5 bases). Material: PBMCs or a T cell subset sorted from them (not recorded which). CDR3 loop: CASSLDPGDGSPLHF. The CDR3 DNA reads as TGTGCCAGCAGCTTAGATCCGGGGGATGGTTCACCCCTCCACTTT.